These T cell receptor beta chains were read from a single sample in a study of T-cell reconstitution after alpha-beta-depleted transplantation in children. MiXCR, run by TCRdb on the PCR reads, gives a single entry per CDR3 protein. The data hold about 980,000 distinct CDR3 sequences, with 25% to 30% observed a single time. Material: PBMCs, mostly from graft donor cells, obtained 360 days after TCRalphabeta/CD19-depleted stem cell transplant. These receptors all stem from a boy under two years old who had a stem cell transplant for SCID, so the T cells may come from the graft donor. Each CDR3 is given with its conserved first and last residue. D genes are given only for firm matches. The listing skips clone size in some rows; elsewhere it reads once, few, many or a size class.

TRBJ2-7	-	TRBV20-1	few	TGCAGTGCCCATACAGGGCTCATGGACGAGCAGTACTTC	CSAHTGLMDEQYF
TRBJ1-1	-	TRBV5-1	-	TGCGCCAGCAACCCACCTAGCAACGGGGGCGGGAGAGCTTTCTTT	CASNPPSNGGGRAFF
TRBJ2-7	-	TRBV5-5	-	TGTGCCAGCAGCCTCCGACAGGCCGGGTACGAGCAGTACTTC	CASSLRQAGYEQYF
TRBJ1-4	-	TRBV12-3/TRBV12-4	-	TGTGCCAGCAGCAAGAGCAGGACGAAGGGTGAAAAACTGTTTTTT	CASSKSRTKGEKLFF
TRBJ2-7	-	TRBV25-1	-	TGTGCCAGCAGTCTTAGACAGAACGGCAACTACGAGCAGTACTTC	CASSLRQNGNYEQYF
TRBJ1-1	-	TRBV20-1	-	TGCAGTGCCCTTCACGTGAACACTGAAGCTTTCTTT	CSALHVNTEAFF
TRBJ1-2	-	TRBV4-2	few	TGTGCCAGCAGCCAATATGAAGGCTACACCTTC	CASSQYEGYTF
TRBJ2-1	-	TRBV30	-	TGTGCCTGGAGTGTACCAGCGCATTTTACCAATGAGCAGTTCTTC	CAWSVPAHFTNEQFF
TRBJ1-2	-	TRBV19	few	TGTGCCAGTAGTCCGAGGACACACATGGACGAACATGGGGGGAACTATGGCTACACCTTC	CASSPRTHMDEHGGNYGYTF
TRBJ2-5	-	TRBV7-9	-	TGTGCCAGCAGCGCCGTAGCCTACCGGGACTTAGAGACCCAGTACTTC	CASSAVAYRDLETQYF